This T cell receptor (beta chain) is from a study of PD-L1 blockade in urothelial cancer. At the level of the study: Across blood samples, T cells had a median count of 141,255.

Germline-derived CDR1 and CDR2 are GTSNPN and SVGIG (reference sequence). The CDR3 is 14 amino acids. V dropped 1 base and J dropped 6; count of bases not matched to a gene: 5. Method: immunoSEQ multiplex PCR; TCRdb's copy keeps in-frame clones and lacks some. The table shows about 45,000 clones, with around 82% occurring only once. Documented time point: peripheral blood 6 weeks after treatment start. Each patient gave between 1 and 8 samples of peripheral blood mononuclear cells, which were collected pretreatment and during treatment. This TCR came from a man aged 60 to 69 with urothelial cancer. J is TRBJ1-1 and V is TRBV30; 10 positions agree with TRBD1. The specimen comprised PBMCs, sampled around atezolizumab (anti-PD-L1) treatment. In DNA form, the CDR3 reads TGTGCCTGGAGTGGGGGACAGGGGATCGCTGAAGCTTTCTTT. Translation gives CAWSGGQGIAEAFF.